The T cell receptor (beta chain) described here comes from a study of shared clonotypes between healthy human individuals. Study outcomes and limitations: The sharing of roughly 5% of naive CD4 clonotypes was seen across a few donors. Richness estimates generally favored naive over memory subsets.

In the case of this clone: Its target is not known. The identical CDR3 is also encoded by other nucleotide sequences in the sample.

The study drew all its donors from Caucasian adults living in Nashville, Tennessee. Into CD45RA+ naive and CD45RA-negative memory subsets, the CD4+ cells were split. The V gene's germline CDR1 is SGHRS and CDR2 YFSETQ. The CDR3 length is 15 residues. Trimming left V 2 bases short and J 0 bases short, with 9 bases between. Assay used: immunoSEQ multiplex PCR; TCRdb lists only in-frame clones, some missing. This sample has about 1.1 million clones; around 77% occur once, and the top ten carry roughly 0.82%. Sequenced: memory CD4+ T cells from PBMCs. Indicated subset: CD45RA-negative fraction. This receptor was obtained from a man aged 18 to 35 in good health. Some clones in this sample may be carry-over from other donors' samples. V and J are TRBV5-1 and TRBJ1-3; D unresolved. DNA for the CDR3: TGCGCCAGCAGCTTACAGCTCAACTCTGGAAACACCATATATTTT. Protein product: CASSLQLNSGNTIYF.